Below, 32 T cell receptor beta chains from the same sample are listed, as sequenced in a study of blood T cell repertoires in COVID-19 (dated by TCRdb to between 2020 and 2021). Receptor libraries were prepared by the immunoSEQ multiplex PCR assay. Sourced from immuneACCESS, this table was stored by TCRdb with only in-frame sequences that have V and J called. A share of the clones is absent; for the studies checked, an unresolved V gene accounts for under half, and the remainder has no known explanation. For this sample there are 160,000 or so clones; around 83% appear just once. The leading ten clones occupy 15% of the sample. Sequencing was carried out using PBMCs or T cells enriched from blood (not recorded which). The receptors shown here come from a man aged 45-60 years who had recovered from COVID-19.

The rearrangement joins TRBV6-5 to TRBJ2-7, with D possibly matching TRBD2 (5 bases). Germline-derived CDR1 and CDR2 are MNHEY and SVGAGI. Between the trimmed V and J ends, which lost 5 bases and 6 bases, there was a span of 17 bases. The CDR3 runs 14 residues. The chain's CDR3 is CASSTRTGFGEQYF. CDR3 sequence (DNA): TGTGCCAGCAGTACCCGGACGGGGTTTGGCGAGCAGTACTTC.

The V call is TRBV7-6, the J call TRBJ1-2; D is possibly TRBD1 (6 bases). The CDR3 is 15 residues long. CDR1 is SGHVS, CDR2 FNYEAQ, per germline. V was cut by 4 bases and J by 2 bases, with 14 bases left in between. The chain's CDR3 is CASSSITGSNYGYTF. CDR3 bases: TGTGCCAGCAGCTCAATCACAGGGTCAAACTATGGCTACACCTTC. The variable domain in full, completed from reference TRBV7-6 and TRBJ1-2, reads GAGVSQSPRYKVTKRGQDVALRCDPISGHVSLYWYRQALGQGPEFLTYFNYEAQQDKSGLPNDRFSAERPEGSISTLTIQRTEQRDSAMYRCASSSITGSNYGYTFGSGTRLTVV.

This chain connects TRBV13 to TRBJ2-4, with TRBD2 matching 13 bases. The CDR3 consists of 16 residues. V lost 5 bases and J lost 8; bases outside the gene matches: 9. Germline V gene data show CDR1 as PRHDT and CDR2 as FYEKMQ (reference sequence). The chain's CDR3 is CASSPTRTSGGDIQYF. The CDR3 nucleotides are TGTGCCAGCAGCCCGACCCGGACTAGCGGGGGTGACATTCAGTACTTC.

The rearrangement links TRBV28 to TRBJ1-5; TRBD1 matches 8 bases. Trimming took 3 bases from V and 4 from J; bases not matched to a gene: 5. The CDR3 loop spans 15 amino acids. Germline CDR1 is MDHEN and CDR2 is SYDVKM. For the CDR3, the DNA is TGTGCCAGCAGTTTTGAGGGACAGGTGAATCAGCCCCAGCATTTT. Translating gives CASSFEGQVNQPQHF.

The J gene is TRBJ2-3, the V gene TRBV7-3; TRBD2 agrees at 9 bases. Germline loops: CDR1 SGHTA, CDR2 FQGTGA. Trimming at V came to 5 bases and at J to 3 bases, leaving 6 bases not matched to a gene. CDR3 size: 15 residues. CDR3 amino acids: CASSPVAGATDTQYF. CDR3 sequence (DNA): TGTGCCAGCAGCCCCGTAGCGGGGGCGACAGATACGCAGTATTTT.

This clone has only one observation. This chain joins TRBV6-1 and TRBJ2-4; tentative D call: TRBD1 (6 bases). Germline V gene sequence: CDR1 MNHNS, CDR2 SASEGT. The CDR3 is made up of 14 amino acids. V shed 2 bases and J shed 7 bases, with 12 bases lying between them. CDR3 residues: CASSEIGRGNIQYF. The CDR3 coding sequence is TGTGCCAGCAGTGAAATAGGCAGGGGTAACATTCAGTACTTC.

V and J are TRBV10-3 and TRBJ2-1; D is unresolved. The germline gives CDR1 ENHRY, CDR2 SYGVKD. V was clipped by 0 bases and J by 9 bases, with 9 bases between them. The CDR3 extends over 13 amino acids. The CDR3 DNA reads TGTGCCATCAGTGAGTCCAGAGGATCTGAGCAGTTCTTC. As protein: CAISESRGSEQFF.

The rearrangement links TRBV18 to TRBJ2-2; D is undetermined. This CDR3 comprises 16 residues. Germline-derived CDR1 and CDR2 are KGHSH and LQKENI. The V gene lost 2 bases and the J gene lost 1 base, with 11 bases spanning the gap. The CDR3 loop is CASSPSGGLNTGELFF. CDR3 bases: TGTGCCAGCTCACCATCCGGCGGATTGAACACCGGGGAGCTGTTTTTT.

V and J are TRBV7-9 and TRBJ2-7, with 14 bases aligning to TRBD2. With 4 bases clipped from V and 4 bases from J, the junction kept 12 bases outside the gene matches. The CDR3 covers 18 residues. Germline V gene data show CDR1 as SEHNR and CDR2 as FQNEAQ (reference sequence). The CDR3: CASSSPGLAGDPYYEQYF. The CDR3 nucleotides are TGTGCCAGCAGCTCGCCGGGACTAGCGGGGGACCCCTATTACGAGCAGTACTTC.

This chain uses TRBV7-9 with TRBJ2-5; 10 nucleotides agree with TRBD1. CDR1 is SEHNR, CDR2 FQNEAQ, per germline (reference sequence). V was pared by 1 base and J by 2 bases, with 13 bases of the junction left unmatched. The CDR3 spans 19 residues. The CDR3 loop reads CASSLGLFHRDRGQETQYF. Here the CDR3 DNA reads TGTGCCAGCAGCTTAGGCCTTTTTCACCGGGACAGGGGTCAAGAGACCCAGTACTTC.

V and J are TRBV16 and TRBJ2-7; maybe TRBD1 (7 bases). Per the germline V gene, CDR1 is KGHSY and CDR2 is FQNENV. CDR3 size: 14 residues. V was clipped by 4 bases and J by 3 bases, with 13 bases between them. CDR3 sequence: CASSLRGDRYEQYF. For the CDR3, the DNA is TGTGCCAGCAGCCTCAGGGGGGATCGCTACGAGCAGTACTTC.

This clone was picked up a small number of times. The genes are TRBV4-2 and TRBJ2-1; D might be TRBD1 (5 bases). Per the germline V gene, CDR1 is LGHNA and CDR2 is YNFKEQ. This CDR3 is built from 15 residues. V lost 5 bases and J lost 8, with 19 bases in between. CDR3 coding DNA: TGTGCCAGCAGCTCCCCTGAGATAGGGGCGCATGAGCAGTTCTTC. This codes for CASSSPEIGAHEQFF.

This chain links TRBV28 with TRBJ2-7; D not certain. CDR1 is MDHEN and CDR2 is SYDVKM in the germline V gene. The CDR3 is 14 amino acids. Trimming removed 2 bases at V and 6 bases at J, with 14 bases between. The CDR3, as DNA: TGTGCCAGCAGTTTAGGCCCGCACAAATCCGAGCAGTACTTC. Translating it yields CASSLGPHKSEQYF.

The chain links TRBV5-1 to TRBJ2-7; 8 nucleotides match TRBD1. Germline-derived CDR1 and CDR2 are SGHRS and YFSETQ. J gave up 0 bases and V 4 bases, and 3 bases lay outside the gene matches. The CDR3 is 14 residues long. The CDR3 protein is CASSRTGPSYEQYF. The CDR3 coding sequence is TGCGCCAGCAGCCGGACAGGGCCCTCCTACGAGCAGTACTTC.

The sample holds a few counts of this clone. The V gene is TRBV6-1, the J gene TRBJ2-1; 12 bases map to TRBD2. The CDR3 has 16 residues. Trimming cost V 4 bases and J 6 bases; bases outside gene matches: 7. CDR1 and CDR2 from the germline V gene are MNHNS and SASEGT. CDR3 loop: CASSASGGVIGNEQFF. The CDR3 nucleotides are TGTGCCAGCAGTGCTAGCGGGGGGGTAATCGGCAATGAGCAGTTCTTC.

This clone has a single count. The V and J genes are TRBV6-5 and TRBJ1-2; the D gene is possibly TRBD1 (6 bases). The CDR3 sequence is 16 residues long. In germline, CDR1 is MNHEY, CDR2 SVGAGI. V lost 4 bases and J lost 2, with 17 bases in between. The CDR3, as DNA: TGTGCCAGCAGTTTCCGCAAACAGGGTTTGAACTATGGCTACACCTTC. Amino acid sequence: CASSFRKQGLNYGYTF.

The CDR3 coding sequence is TGTGCCAGCAATAATAGCCCAGATACGCAGTATTTT. Protein sequence: CASNNSPDTQYF. This chain links TRBV6-5 with TRBJ2-3; no clear D gene. The V end lost 7 bases, the J end lost 4 bases, and 9 bases lay between the germline ends. Germline-derived CDR1 and CDR2 are MNHEY and SVGAGI. CDR3 length: 12 residues.

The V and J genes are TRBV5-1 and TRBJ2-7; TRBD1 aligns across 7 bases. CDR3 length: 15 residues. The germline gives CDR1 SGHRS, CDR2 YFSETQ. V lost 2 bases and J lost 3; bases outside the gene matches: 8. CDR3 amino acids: CASSLSGTDNYEQYF. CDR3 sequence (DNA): TGCGCCAGCAGCTTATCGGGGACAGATAACTACGAGCAGTACTTC.

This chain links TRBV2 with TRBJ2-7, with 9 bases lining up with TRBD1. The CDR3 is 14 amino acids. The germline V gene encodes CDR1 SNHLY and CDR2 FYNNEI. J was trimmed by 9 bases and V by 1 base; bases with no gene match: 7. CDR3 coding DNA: TGTGCCAGCAGTGAAGACCGGGACAGGGCGCCGCAGTACTTC. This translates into CASSEDRDRAPQYF.

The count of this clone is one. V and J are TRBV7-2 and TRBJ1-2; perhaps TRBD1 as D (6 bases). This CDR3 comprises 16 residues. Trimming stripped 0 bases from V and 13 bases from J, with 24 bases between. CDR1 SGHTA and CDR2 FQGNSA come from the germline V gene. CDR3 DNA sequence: TGTGCCAGCAGCTTAGCGTTTCGACAGGTCCCTAGGGCCGGCACCTTC. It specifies CASSLAFRQVPRAGTF.

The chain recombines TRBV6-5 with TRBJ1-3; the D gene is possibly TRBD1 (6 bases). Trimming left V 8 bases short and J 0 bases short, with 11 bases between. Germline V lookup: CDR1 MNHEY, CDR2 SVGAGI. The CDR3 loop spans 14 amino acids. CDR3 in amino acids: CASGQYSSGNTIYF. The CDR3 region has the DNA TGTGCCAGCGGACAGTACTCCTCTGGAAACACCATATATTTT.

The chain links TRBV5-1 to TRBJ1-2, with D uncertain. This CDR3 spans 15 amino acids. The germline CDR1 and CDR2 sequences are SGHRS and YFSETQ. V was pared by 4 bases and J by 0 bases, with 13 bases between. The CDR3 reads CASSEEGRANYGYTF. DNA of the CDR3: TGCGCCAGCAGCGAGGAGGGCAGAGCTAACTATGGCTACACCTTC.

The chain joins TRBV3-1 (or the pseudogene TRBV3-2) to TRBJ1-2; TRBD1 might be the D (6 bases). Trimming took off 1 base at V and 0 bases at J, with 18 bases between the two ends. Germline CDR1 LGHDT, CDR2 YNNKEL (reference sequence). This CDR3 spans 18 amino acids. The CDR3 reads CASSQAWGGATANYGYTF. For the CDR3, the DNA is TGTGCCAGCAGCCAAGCGTGGGGGGGCGCCACAGCTAACTATGGCTACACCTTC.

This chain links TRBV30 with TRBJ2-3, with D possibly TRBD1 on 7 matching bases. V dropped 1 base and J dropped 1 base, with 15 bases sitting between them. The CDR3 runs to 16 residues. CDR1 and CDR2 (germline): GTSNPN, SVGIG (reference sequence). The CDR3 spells CAWSEGASAGTDTQYF. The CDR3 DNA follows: TGTGCCTGGAGTGAGGGGGCTAGCGCGGGCACAGATACGCAGTATTTT. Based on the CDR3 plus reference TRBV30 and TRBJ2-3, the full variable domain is SQTIHQWPATLVQPVGSPLSLECTVEGTSNPNLYWYRQAAGRGLQLLFYSVGIGQISSEVPQNLSASRPQDRQFILSSKKLLLSDSGFYLCAWSEGASAGTDTQYFGPGTRLTVL.

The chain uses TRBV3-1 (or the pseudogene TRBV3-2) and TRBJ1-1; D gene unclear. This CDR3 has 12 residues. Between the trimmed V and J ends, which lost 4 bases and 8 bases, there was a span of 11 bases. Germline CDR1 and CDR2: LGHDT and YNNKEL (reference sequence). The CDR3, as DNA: TGTGCCAGCAGCCCGGTTCGAGGGGAAGCTTTCTTT. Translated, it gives CASSPVRGEAFF.

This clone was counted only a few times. CDR3 protein: CASSRGGNTEAFF. In DNA form, the CDR3 reads TGTGCCAGCAGCCGGGGGGGGAACACTGAAGCTTTCTTT. The rearrangement uses TRBV12-3 or TRBV12-4 and TRBJ1-1, with D tentatively TRBD1 (5 bases). The V end was cut by 6 bases, the J end by 1 base, with 9 bases between. CDR3 length: 13 amino acids.

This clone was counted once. CDR3 in amino acids: CASSQDLREEPQHF. Written as DNA, the CDR3 is TGTGCCAGCAGCCAAGATTTGCGGGAGGAGCCCCAGCATTTT. The J gene is TRBJ1-5, the V gene TRBV4-2; D is uncertain. V lost 0 bases, J lost 8 bases, and 11 bases lay in between. Germline V gene data show CDR1 as LGHNA and CDR2 as YNFKEQ. The CDR3 is 14 residues long.

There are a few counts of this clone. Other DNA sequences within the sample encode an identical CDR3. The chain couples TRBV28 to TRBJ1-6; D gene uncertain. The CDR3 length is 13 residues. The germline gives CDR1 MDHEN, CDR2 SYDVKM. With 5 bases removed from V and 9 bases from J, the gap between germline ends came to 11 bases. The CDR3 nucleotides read TGTGCCAGCAGTCTGTCAGGTGGTTCACCCCTCCACTTT. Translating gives CASSLSGGSPLHF.

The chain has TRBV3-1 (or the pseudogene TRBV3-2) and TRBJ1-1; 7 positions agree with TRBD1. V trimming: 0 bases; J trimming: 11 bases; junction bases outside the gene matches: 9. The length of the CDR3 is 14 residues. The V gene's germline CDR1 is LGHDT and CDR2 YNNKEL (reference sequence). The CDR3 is CASSQDGRGLGAFF. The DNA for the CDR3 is TGTGCCAGCAGCCAAGATGGAAGGGGGCTTGGGGCTTTCTTT.

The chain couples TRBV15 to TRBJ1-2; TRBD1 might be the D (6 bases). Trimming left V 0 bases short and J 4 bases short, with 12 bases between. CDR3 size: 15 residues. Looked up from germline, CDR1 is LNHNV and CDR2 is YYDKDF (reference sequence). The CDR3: CATSREVTGIYGYTF. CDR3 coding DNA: TGTGCCACCAGCAGAGAAGTAACAGGGATCTATGGCTACACCTTC.

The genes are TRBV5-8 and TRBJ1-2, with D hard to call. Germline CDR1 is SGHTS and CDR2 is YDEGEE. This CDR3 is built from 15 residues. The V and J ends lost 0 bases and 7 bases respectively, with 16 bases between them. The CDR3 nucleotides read TGTGCCAGCAGCTTGGGAGGGTCGCGGGTCCTTGGCTACACCTTC. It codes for CASSLGGSRVLGYTF. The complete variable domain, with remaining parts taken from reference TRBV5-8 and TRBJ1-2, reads EAGVTQSPTHLIKTRGQQATLRCSPISGHTSVYWYQQALGLGLQFLLWYDEGEERNRGNFPPRFSGRQFPNYSSELNVNALELEDSALYLCASSLGGSRVLGYTFGSGTRLTVV.

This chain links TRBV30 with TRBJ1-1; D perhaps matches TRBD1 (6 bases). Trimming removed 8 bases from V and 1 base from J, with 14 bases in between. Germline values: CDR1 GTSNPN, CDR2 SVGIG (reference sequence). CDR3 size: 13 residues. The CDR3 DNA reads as TGTGCCCTAAAGACAGGAACGAACACTGAAGCTTTCTTT. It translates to CALKTGTNTEAFF.